A single sample gave rise to the 19 T cell receptor beta chains below, sequenced in a study of T cell responses to AZD1222 COVID-19 vaccine. Clones were sequenced by immunoSEQ multiplex PCR, and TCRdb holds only the in-frame ones, with some missing. This sample yields tens of thousands of clones, of which 90% to 95% are seen a single time; about 4.9% belongs to the top ten. The sequencing used peripheral blood, collected on day 0 of MenACWY control vaccination. The receptor set was obtained from an adult in good health.

The gene calls are TRBV28 and TRBJ2-1; 7 nucleotides agree with TRBD2. The CDR3 contains 15 residues. The V and J ends lost 4 bases and 6 bases, in that order; junction bases with no gene match: 9. Germline CDR1 MDHEN, CDR2 SYDVKM. For the CDR3, the DNA is TGTGCCAGCAGTTATCAGGCTACGGGGGGCAATGAGCAGTTCTTC. Its protein product is CASSYQATGGNEQFF.

This clone appeared a single time. The chain couples TRBV7-9 to TRBJ2-3; D is unresolved. The V gene's germline CDR1 is SEHNR and CDR2 FQNEAQ (reference sequence). The ends were cut back, 3 bases at V and 4 bases at J, with 5 bases in the middle. The CDR3 has 12 amino acids. CDR3 amino acids: CASSFSSDTQYF. CDR3 in DNA: TGTGCCAGCAGCTTCTCCTCAGATACGCAGTATTTT.

The rearrangement uses TRBV4-3 and TRBJ1-5; 7 bases fit TRBD1. Unmatched junction bases numbered 2, after V lost 0 bases and J lost 3 bases. Germline assignment: CDR1 LGHNA and CDR2 YSLEER. The length of the CDR3 is 15 residues. CDR3 DNA sequence: TGCGCCAGCAGCCAAGACGGACAGGTCAATCAGCCCCAGCATTTT. Its protein is CASSQDGQVNQPQHF.

The chain is built from TRBV23-1 and TRBJ1-5; no clear D. TRBV23-1 is reported as an ORF; its role is uncertain. V lost 2 bases and J 4 bases, leaving 12 bases between the germline ends. This CDR3 spans 15 amino acids. Here the CDR3 reads CASSQSGVPNQPQHF. For the CDR3, the DNA is TGCGCCAGCAGTCAAAGTGGTGTCCCTAATCAGCCCCAGCATTTT.

The rearrangement links TRBV6-6 to TRBJ1-5, with TRBD1 identical over 12 bases. The length of the CDR3 is 16 residues. V shed 10 bases and J 3 bases; nucleotides not matched to a gene: 10. In germline, CDR1 is MNHNY, CDR2 SVGAGI (reference sequence). The CDR3 is CATAPGQGAFNQPQHF. The CDR3 bases are TGTGCCACCGCTCCGGGACAGGGGGCTTTCAATCAGCCCCAGCATTTT.

V gene TRBV7-9 combines with J gene TRBJ1-5, with D unresolved. This CDR3 contains 17 residues. CDR1 and CDR2 (germline): SEHNR, FQNEAQ (reference sequence). Trimming stripped 1 base from V and 0 bases from J, with 13 bases between. CDR3 loop: CASSLVAGPYSNQPQHF. DNA for the CDR3: TGTGCCAGCAGCTTAGTTGCCGGGCCCTATAGCAATCAGCCCCAGCATTTT.

The chain links TRBV7-6 to TRBJ2-5, with 13 bases that match TRBD2. The CDR3 covers 18 residues. Germline CDR1 SGHVS, CDR2 FNYEAQ. V was clipped by 5 bases and J by 5 bases; unmatched bases: 14. CDR3 loop: CASSLTSGRGRFPETQYF. The CDR3 DNA reads as TGTGCCAGCAGCCTAACTAGCGGGAGGGGGCGGTTTCCGGAGACCCAGTACTTC.

The chain links TRBV19 to TRBJ2-3; weak D call: TRBD1 (6 bases). The CDR3 runs to 15 residues. The V gene lost 5 bases and the J gene lost 0 bases, with 12 bases spanning the gap. Per the germline V gene, CDR1 is LNHDA and CDR2 is SQIVND (reference sequence). CDR3 DNA sequence: TGTGCCAGTAGTTTACAGGGCAGAAGCACAGATACGCAGTATTTT. It is translated as CASSLQGRSTDTQYF.

This chain links TRBV3-1 (or the pseudogene TRBV3-2) with TRBJ1-2; 7 bases are shared with TRBD1. Germline CDR1 reads LGHDT; CDR2 reads YNNKEL (reference sequence). CDR3 length equals 16 residues. J was trimmed by 8 bases and V by 0 bases; bases with no gene match: 12. This CDR3 reads CASSQDQRAGGGGYTF. CDR3 in DNA: TGTGCCAGCAGCCAAGATCAGAGGGCAGGGGGAGGCGGCTACACCTTC.

The chain joins TRBV5-1 to TRBJ2-3; tentatively, D is TRBD1 (6 bases). The length of the CDR3 is 19 residues. Deletions cut 0 bases from V and 1 base from J, with 21 bases between. Germline loops: CDR1 SGHRS, CDR2 YFSETQ. The CDR3 coding sequence is TGCGCCAGCAGCTTGGAATGGGACACACCTTCTCCAGGCACAGATACGCAGTATTTT. Translated, it gives CASSLEWDTPSPGTDTQYF.

The V call is TRBV3-1 (or the pseudogene TRBV3-2), the J call TRBJ2-7, with TRBD1 matching 8 bases. The J segment lost 4 bases and the V segment lost 4 bases, leaving 0 bases of the junction unmatched. Per germline, CDR1 LGHDT and CDR2 YNNKEL (reference sequence). The CDR3 loop spans 12 amino acids. The CDR3 sequence is CASSRTGYEQYF. The CDR3 bases are TGTGCCAGCAGCCGGACAGGGTACGAGCAGTACTTC.

The CDR3 protein is CATGGQTNTEAFF. The DNA for the CDR3 is TGTGCCACAGGCGGGCAGACGAACACTGAAGCTTTCTTT. The chain employs TRBV10-3 and TRBJ1-1; D is undetermined. Trimming pared 10 bases from V and 1 base from J, leaving 13 bases between. The CDR3 runs 13 residues. Germline V gene sequence: CDR1 ENHRY, CDR2 SYGVKD.

This chain uses TRBV19 with TRBJ1-2, with 11 bases identical to TRBD1. CDR3 length: 14 residues. V shed 3 bases, J shed 5 bases, and the junction held 2 bases outside the gene matches. Germline V lookup: CDR1 LNHDA, CDR2 SQIVND (reference sequence). CDR3 sequence: CASSMGTGGYGYTF. In DNA, the CDR3 is TGTGCCAGTAGTATGGGGACAGGGGGGTATGGCTACACCTTC.

Only one count was recorded for this clone. V is TRBV28 and J is TRBJ2-7; 9 nucleotides match TRBD1. The length of the CDR3 is 15 residues. From germline, CDR1 is MDHEN and CDR2 SYDVKM. V lost 5 bases to trimming and J lost 7 bases; unmatched junction nucleotides: 12. This CDR3 reads CASSKRTGVGMEQYF. The CDR3 nucleotides are TGTGCCAGCAGTAAACGGACAGGGGTTGGGATGGAGCAGTACTTC.

As to this clone: Sequence at one end of the junction differs from germline and may be a read error. The J gene is TRBJ2-7, the V gene TRBV20-1; TRBD2 aligns across 9 bases. CDR3 length: 11 amino acids. Germline V gene sequence: CDR1 DFQATT, CDR2 SNEGSKA (reference sequence). CDR3 sequence: CSAVSSGNAGF. The DNA for the CDR3 is TGCAGTGCCGTTTCTAGCGGGAACGCGGGCTTC.

CDR3: CAIHPGQGAMLAEAFF. The CDR3 nucleotides are TGTGCCATCCACCCGGGACAGGGGGCTATGTTGGCTGAAGCTTTCTTT. This rearrangement joins TRBV19 to TRBJ1-1; 12 bases align to TRBD1. This CDR3 is built from 16 residues. V dropped 10 bases and J dropped 6; count of bases not matched to a gene: 15. CDR1 LNHDA and CDR2 SQIVND come from the germline V gene (reference sequence).

This chain connects TRBV6-1 to TRBJ2-5; D is unresolved. Trimming removed 1 base at V and 5 bases at J, with 11 bases between. The germline CDR1 and CDR2 sequences are MNHNS and SASEGT. The CDR3 runs to 14 residues. The CDR3 sequence: CASSEVMVPETQYF. CDR3 nucleotide sequence: TGTGCCAGCAGTGAAGTTATGGTCCCGGAGACCCAGTACTTC.

The genes are TRBV7-8 and TRBJ2-7, with 9 bases identical to TRBD1. This CDR3 has 15 residues. The V and J ends lost 5 bases and 4 bases, in that order; junction bases with no gene match: 9. Germline loops: CDR1 SGHVS, CDR2 FQNEAQ. CDR3 protein: CASSPPGQGIYEQYF. The CDR3 nucleotides read TGTGCCAGCAGCCCCCCGGGACAGGGTATTTACGAGCAGTACTTC.

The V and J genes are TRBV2 and TRBJ1-4; no definite D call. Trimming left V 6 bases short and J 15 bases short, with 17 bases between. The CDR3 extends over 12 amino acids. Germline assignment: CDR1 SNHLY and CDR2 FYNNEI. The CDR3 region has the DNA TGTGCCAGCAGACCCGACGGTCCCTCATTGTTTTTT. Translation: CASRPDGPSLFF. Drawing the rest from reference TRBV2 and TRBJ1-4, the complete variable domain is EPEVTQTPSHQVTQMGQEVILRCVPISNHLYFYWYRQILGQKVEFLVSFYNNEISEKSEIFDDQFSVERPDGSNFTLKIRSTKLEDSAMYFCASRPDGPSLFFGSGTQLSVL.